This is a list of T cell receptor beta chains from one sample in a study of T-cell memory formation after mild COVID-19. TCRdb re-analysed the 5' RACE reads in MiXCR, keeping a single row per CDR3 protein. The table has some 320,000 distinct CDR3 sequences, 14% seen once; the top ten hold under 25%. The sequencing input was PBMCs or a T cell subset sorted from them (not recorded which). All receptors derive from a man between 18 and 29 years old who had mild COVID-19 (a few samples of this study predate the infection). Cell type and time point are not known. Both conserved end residues are part of each CDR3.

J gene,V gene,CDR3 protein
TRBJ1-5,TRBV30,CAWSVRGHQPQHF
TRBJ2-7,TRBV11-2,CASSPPAYEQYF
TRBJ1-1,TRBV25-1,CASSDWRGAEAGPAFF
TRBJ1-1,TRBV5-1,CASSSRDRTFTEAFF
TRBJ2-7,TRBV6-2/TRBV6-3,CASREQGREQYF
TRBJ2-1,TRBV5-1,CASSPVDRGNEQFF
TRBJ2-3,TRBV11-2,CASSLEWGVTDTQYF
TRBJ2-7,TRBV9,CASSVEGWSNEQYF
TRBJ2-7,TRBV6-2/TRBV6-3,CASRLDIDSYEQYF
TRBJ2-1,TRBV6-2/TRBV6-3,CASRKTGEQFF
TRBJ1-4,TRBV12-3/TRBV12-4,CASSSWAWGEKLFF
TRBJ2-3,TRBV12-3/TRBV12-4,CASSGQGSDTQYF
TRBJ2-1,TRBV6-1,CASSLRLAGDFNNEQFF
TRBJ2-3,TRBV12-3/TRBV12-4,CASSLRGADTDTQYF
TRBJ2-1,TRBV7-6,CASSLVASGGPYNEQFF
TRBJ1-1,TRBV7-2,CASSLGPENTEAFF
TRBJ1-2,TRBV5-1,CASSFGTGVHGYTF
TRBJ2-4,TRBV14,CASSRTRSSDKNIQYF
TRBJ2-7,TRBV3-1,CASSQPGPYEQYF
TRBJ2-5,TRBV20-1,CSATEAPLQETQYF
TRBJ2-7,TRBV20-1,CSIPRQGTDEQYF
TRBJ1-3,TRBV4-3,CASSQQGGNLGNTIYF
TRBJ1-5,TRBV7-2,CASTVVPGGNQPQHF
TRBJ1-1,TRBV5-1,CASRWDRDTEAFF
TRBJ2-1,TRBV7-9,CASTHRGPVNEQFF
TRBJ1-4,TRBV6-6,CASRGVANEKLFF
TRBJ1-5,TRBV5-1,CASSNGPSNQPQHF
TRBJ2-1,TRBV6-2/TRBV6-3,CASSTRVNEQFF
TRBJ2-5,TRBV5-1,CASSSRASGAGETQYF
TRBJ2-5,TRBV12-3/TRBV12-4,CASSRTGDETQYF
TRBJ1-2,TRBV7-8,CASSYGELNYGYTF
TRBJ2-3,TRBV5-1,CASSLTLPTDTQYF
TRBJ2-7,TRBV29-1,CSVEETGKQYF
TRBJ1-6,TRBV20-1,CSAHPSQGAVNSPLHF
TRBJ1-1,TRBV5-1,CASSETGSAFF
TRBJ1-3,TRBV4-3,CASSQDTRGPGNTIYF
TRBJ2-5,TRBV7-9,CASSLAVELEETQYF